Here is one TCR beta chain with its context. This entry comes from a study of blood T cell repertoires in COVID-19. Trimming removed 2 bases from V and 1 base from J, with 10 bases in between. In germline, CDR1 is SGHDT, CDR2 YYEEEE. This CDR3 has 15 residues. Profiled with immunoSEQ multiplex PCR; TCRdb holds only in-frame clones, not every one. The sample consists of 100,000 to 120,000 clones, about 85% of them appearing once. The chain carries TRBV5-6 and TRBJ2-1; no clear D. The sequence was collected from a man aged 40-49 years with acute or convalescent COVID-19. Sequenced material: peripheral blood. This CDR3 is CASSFGFESYNEQFF. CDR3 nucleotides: TGTGCCAGCAGCTTTGGTTTCGAGTCCTACAATGAGCAGTTCTTC.